Following are 3 T cell receptor beta chains from one sample sequenced in a study of radiotherapy plus CTLA-4 blockade in lung cancer. Libraries were prepared by immunoSEQ multiplex PCR; TCRdb keeps only in-frame clonotypes and omits some of them. The table has 51,000 or so clones, roughly 84% seen once. Here the sequenced sample was peripheral blood, taken from a patient treated with radiotherapy plus ipilimumab. Receptors originate from a human donor with non-small cell lung cancer whose response to radiotherapy plus ipilimumab could not be evaluated.

The rearrangement joins TRBV7-9 to TRBJ2-5, with D possibly being TRBD1 (6 bases). Trimming took 3 bases from V and 4 from J, leaving 12 bases between them. Germline CDR1 SEHNR, CDR2 FQNEAQ (reference sequence). The CDR3 spans 14 residues. The CDR3 is CASSFQGTGETQYF. The DNA for the CDR3 is TGTGCCAGCAGCTTTCAGGGGACGGGAGAGACCCAGTACTTC.

This rearrangement joins TRBV28 to TRBJ2-3; TRBD1 might be the D (7 bases). Deletions cut 4 bases from V and 9 bases from J, with 20 bases between. Germline CDR1 MDHEN, CDR2 SYDVKM. The CDR3 contains 15 residues. The CDR3 DNA reads TGTGCCAGCAGTTCCCAGGGGGACTCCGGGGTGACGCAGTATTTT. Residues: CASSSQGDSGVTQYF.

Of note for this clone: Germline and junction disagree at one end, which may indicate a read error. The gene calls are TRBV29-1 and TRBJ2-5; maybe TRBD1 (6 bases). This CDR3 contains 13 residues. Germline values: CDR1 SQVTM, CDR2 ANQGSEA. In DNA, the CDR3 is TGCAGCTTTGATCAGGGGAACGGGGAGACCCAGTACTTC. Its translation is CSFDQGNGETQYF.